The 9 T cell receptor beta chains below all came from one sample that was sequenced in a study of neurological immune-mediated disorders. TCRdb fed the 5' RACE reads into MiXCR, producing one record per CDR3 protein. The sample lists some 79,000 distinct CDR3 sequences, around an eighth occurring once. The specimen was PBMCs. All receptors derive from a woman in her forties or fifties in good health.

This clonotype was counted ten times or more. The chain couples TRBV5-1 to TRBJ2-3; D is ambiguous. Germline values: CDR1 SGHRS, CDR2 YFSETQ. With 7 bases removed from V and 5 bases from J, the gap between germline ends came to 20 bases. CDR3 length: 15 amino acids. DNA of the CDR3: TGCGCCAGCGCTGGCAATTCCCCTTTAGTAGATACGCAGTATTTT. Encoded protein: CASAGNSPLVDTQYF.

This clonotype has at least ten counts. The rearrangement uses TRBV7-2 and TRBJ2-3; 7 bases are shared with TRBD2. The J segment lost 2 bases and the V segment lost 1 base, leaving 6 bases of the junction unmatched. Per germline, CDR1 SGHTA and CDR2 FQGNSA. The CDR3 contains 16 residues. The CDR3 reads CASSLDSSGATDTQYF. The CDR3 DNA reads TGTGCCAGCAGCTTAGATTCGAGCGGGGCCACAGATACGCAGTATTTT.

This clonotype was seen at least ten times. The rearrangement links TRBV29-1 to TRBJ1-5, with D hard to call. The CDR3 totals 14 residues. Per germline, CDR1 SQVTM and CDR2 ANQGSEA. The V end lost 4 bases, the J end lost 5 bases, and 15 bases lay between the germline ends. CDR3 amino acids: CSVVFGGSDQPQHF. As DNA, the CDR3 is TGCAGCGTTGTTTTTGGAGGAAGCGATCAGCCCCAGCATTTT.

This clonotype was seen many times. The chain's CDR3 is CSARDRTAGETQYF. The CDR3 DNA reads TGCAGTGCTAGAGATCGTACAGCTGGAGAGACCCAGTACTTC. This chain joins TRBV20-1 and TRBJ2-5, with D uncertain. The CDR3 spans 14 residues. Germline assignment: CDR1 DFQATT and CDR2 SNEGSKA (reference sequence). Trimming removed 0 bases at V and 4 bases at J, with 12 bases between.

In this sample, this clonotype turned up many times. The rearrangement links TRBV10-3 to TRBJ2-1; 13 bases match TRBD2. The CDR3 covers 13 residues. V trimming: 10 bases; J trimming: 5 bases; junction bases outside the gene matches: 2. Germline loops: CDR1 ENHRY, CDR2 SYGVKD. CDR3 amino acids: CATGTSGDNEQFF. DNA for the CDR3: TGTGCCACCGGGACTAGCGGGGACAATGAGCAGTTCTTC.

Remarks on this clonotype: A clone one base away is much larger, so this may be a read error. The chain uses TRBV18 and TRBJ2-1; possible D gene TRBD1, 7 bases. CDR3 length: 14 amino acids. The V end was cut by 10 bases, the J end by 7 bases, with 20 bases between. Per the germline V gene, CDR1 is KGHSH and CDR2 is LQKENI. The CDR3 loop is CAISGGTALNEQFF. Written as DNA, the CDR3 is TGTGCCATCTCTGGGGGGACAGCTTTGAATGAGCAGTTCTTC.

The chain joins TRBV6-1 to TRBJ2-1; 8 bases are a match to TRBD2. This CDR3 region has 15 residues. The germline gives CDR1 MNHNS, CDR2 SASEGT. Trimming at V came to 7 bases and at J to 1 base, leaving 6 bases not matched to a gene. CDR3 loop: CASNKAGGSYNEQFF. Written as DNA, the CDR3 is TGTGCCAGCAATAAGGCGGGGGGTTCCTACAATGAGCAGTTCTTC.

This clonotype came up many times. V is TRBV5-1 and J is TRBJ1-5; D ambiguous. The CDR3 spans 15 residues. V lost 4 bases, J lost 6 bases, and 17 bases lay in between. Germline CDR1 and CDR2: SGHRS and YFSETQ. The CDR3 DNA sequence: TGCGCCAGCAGCCTAACCGTGGGTGATGGTCAGCCCCAGCATTTT. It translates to CASSLTVGDGQPQHF.

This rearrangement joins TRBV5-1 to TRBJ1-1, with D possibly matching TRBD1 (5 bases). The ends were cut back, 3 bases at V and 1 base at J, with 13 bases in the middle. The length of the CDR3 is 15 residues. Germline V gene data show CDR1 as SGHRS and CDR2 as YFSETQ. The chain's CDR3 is CASSWGSAANTEAFF. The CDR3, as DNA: TGCGCCAGCAGCTGGGGGTCCGCGGCGAACACTGAAGCTTTCTTT. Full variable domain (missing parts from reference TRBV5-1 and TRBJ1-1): KAGVTQTPRYLIKTRGQQVTLSCSPISGHRSVSWYQQTPGQGLQFLFEYFSETQRNKGNFPGRFSGRQFSNSRSEMNVSTLELGDSALYLCASSWGSAANTEAFFGQGTRLTVV.